Described below is a single T cell receptor (beta chain) sequence and its context. Its antigen is still unknown. The memory T cells were sequenced right after ex vivo isolation, without culture. The assay was immunoSEQ multiplex PCR, and TCRdb's table has in-frame clones only and misses some. Of about 24,000 clones in the sample, about 93% were seen once. This sample is part of a study of CD4 T cell repertoires in COVID-19. At the level of the study: Other coronavirus spike proteins restimulated relabeled CFSE-low cells expanded with IL-2 for about eleven days. Notes on the study in general: Several top expanded SARS-CoV-2-reactive clonotypes were shared by two or three memory subsets. In SARS-CoV and/or HKU1 spike cultures, between roughly 7 and 25% of SARS-CoV-2 clonotypes reappeared.

The CDR3 runs to 16 residues. This material consisted of circulating follicular helper CD4+ T cells (cTfh) from blood, taken before the COVID-19 pandemic. The rearrangement links TRBV12-2 to TRBJ1-2; the table assigns TRBD1, which was not confirmed against the DNA. TRBV12-2 is flagged as a pseudogene. The TCR sequence derives from a human donor who had COVID-19. The CDR3 nucleotides read TGTGCAAGTCGCCCCCGAGACAGGCCCACTAACTATGGCTACACCTTC. Translating it yields CASRPRDRPTNYGYTF.